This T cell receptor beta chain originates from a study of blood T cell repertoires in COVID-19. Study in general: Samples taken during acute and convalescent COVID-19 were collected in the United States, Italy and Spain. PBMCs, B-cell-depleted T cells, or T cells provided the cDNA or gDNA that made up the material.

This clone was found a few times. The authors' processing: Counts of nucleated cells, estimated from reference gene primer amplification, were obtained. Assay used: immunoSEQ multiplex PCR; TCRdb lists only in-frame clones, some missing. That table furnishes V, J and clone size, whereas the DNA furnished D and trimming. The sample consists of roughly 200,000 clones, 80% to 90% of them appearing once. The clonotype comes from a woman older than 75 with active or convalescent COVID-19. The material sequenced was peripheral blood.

CDR3 loop: CASSQVGQGPTNEKLFF. The CDR3 DNA follows: TGTGCCAGCAGCCAAGTCGGACAGGGCCCCACGAATGAAAAACTGTTTTTT. The chain has TRBV4-2 and TRBJ1-4; 8 bases map to TRBD1. With V trimmed by 1 base and J by 5 bases, 9 bases remained unmatched. Germline V gene sequence: CDR1 LGHNA, CDR2 YNFKEQ. CDR3 size: 17 residues.